Listed here are 27 T cell receptor beta chains from one sample, sequenced in a study. TCRdb re-derived calls from the 5' RACE reads in MiXCR, one entry per CDR3 protein. The sample consists of roughly 42,000 distinct CDR3 sequences, approximately 22% of them appearing once. Treg sorting used a CD4+CD25+CD127-/low gate. Sequencing input: Tregs sorted from blood. The source of these receptors is a female donor with breast cancer.

J is TRBJ2-1 and V is TRBV12-3 or TRBV12-4; 7 nucleotides match TRBD2. The V and J ends lost 7 bases and 4 bases, in that order; junction bases with no gene match: 7. The CDR3 consists of 14 residues. CDR3 protein: CASTNREVYNEQFF. In nucleotides, the CDR3 is TGTGCCAGCACTAACCGGGAGGTATACAATGAGCAGTTCTTC.

This sequence joins TRBV5-1 and TRBJ2-3; either TRBD1 or TRBD2 may fit D (5 bases each). The V gene lost 5 bases and the J gene lost 2 bases, with 12 bases spanning the gap. The CDR3 covers 14 residues. The germline CDR1 and CDR2 sequences are SGHRS and YFSETQ. This chain's CDR3 is CASRSSGTTDTQYF. In DNA, the CDR3 is TGCGCCAGCAGATCCTCAGGGACCACAGATACGCAGTATTTT.

The rearrangement links TRBV9 to TRBJ2-2; TRBD1 might be the D (6 bases). CDR1 and CDR2 (germline): SGDLS, YYNGEE. V shed 4 bases and J shed 0 bases, with 16 bases lying between them. The CDR3 contains 17 residues. The CDR3, as DNA: TGTGCCAGCAGCACCCCGCGACAGGTAGCGAACACCGGGGAGCTGTTTTTT. It yields the protein CASSTPRQVANTGELFF. The whole variable domain, remainder taken from reference TRBV9 and TRBJ2-2, is DSGVTQTPKHLITATGQRVTLRCSPRSGDLSVYWYQQSLDQGLQFLIQYYNGEERAKGNILERFSAQQFPDLHSELNLSSLELGDSALYFCASSTPRQVANTGELFFGEGSRLTVL.

The chain links TRBV2 to TRBJ2-5, with 7 nucleotides matching TRBD1. V dropped 7 bases and J dropped 5; count of bases not matched to a gene: 10. CDR3 length equals 14 residues. Germline CDR1 reads SNHLY; CDR2 reads FYNNEI. The CDR3 spells CASKRDSEGETQYF. The DNA for the CDR3 is TGTGCCAGCAAAAGGGACAGTGAAGGGGAGACCCAGTACTTC. Based on the CDR3 plus reference TRBV2 and TRBJ2-5, the full variable domain is EPEVTQTPSHQVTQMGQEVILRCVPISNHLYFYWYRQILGQKVEFLVSFYNNEISEKSEIFDDQFSVERPDGSNFTLKIRSTKLEDSAMYFCASKRDSEGETQYFGPGTRLLVL.

With respect to this clonotype: A much larger clone lies a single base off, so this may be a read error. The chain combines TRBV6-1 with TRBJ2-1; D ambiguous. CDR1 is MNHNS and CDR2 is SASEGT in the germline V gene. This CDR3 comprises 14 residues. Trimming took off 0 bases at V and 12 bases at J, with 15 bases between the two ends. CDR3 sequence: CASSEARLGRGQFF. In DNA form, the CDR3 reads TGTGCCAGCAGTGAAGCGAGGCTAGGACGTGGGCAGTTCTTC.

The chain combines TRBV13 with TRBJ2-1, with 10 bases fitting TRBD2. V gave up 4 bases and J gave up 6 bases; unmatched junction bases: 6. Germline V gives CDR1 PRHDT, CDR2 FYEKMQ (reference sequence). The CDR3 is made up of 15 amino acids. CDR3 residues: CASSSGLAVRNEQFF. DNA for the CDR3: TGTGCCAGCAGCTCTGGACTAGCGGTACGCAATGAGCAGTTCTTC.

V usage is TRBV20-1 and J usage is TRBJ2-4; 9 bases fit TRBD1. Germline V gives CDR1 DFQATT, CDR2 SNEGSKA (reference sequence). This CDR3 region has 13 residues. V gave up 5 bases and J gave up 10 bases; unmatched junction bases: 9. CDR3 sequence (DNA): TGCAGTGCTCGACAGGGGGGGGAAGAGATTCAGTACTTC. Translation gives CSARQGGEEIQYF.

This clonotype was seen repeatedly, ten times or more. V usage is TRBV4-2 and J usage is TRBJ1-5; D may be TRBD1 (5 bases). The V gene's germline CDR1 is LGHNA and CDR2 YNFKEQ. CDR3 size: 15 residues. V gave up 0 bases and J gave up 10 bases, with 16 bases separating them. In DNA form, the CDR3 reads TGTGCCAGCAGCCAAGATAGCAGGGAGGAGTACCCCCAGCATTTT. Its protein is CASSQDSREEYPQHF.

This clonotype was seen a few times. A much larger clone lies a single base off, so this may be a read error. The chain carries TRBV4-2 and TRBJ2-1; D unresolved. The germline V gene has CDR1 LGHNA and CDR2 YNFKEQ. V gave up 1 base and J gave up 7 bases, with 14 bases separating them. The CDR3 spans 15 residues. This chain's CDR3 is CASSQAGAVWNEQFF. The DNA for the CDR3 is TGTGCCAGCAGCCAAGCCGGCGCTGTGTGGAATGAGCAGTTCTTC.

Comment on this clonotype: A much larger clonotype is one base distant, so this may be a read error. V is TRBV7-9 and J is TRBJ2-3, with a weak D call TRBD2 (5 bases). Trimming pared 5 bases from V and 9 bases from J, leaving 27 bases between. CDR1 is SEHNR and CDR2 is FQNEAQ in the germline V gene (reference sequence). There are 17 residues in the CDR3. The CDR3 region is CASSPTKLVPWLETQYF. In nucleotides, the CDR3 is TGTGCCAGCAGCCCTACAAAACTAGTACCGTGGTTAGAGACGCAGTATTTT.

In this sample, this clonotype turned up a few times. A read error may produce the germline difference seen at one junction end. The chain uses TRBV6-1 and TRBJ2-7, with D uncertain. Germline V gene sequence: CDR1 MNHNS, CDR2 SASEGT. The CDR3 length is 12 residues. CDR3 residues: CASSPHPDPRDF. For the CDR3, the DNA is TGTGCCAGCAGTCCCCACCCGGACCCTAGGGACTTC.

The gene calls are TRBV9 and TRBJ2-5, with a weak D call TRBD1 (6 bases). V was trimmed by 3 bases and J by 7 bases, leaving 16 bases between them. CDR1 SGDLS and CDR2 YYNGEE come from the germline V gene. This CDR3 is built from 14 residues. CDR3 nucleotide sequence: TGTGCCAGCAGCGCAGTGGGGGCGTGGGGGACCCAGTACTTC. Amino acids: CASSAVGAWGTQYF.

This clonotype was recorded many times. The chain couples TRBV7-9 to TRBJ2-1; 9 bases map to TRBD2. The CDR3 has 16 residues. J gave up 0 bases and V 5 bases, and 5 bases lay outside the gene matches. The germline V gene has CDR1 SEHNR and CDR2 FQNEAQ (reference sequence). The CDR3 region is CASSATSGSSYNEQFF. CDR3 nucleotides: TGTGCCAGCAGCGCGACTAGCGGAAGCTCCTACAATGAGCAGTTCTTC.

In regard to this clonotype: A much larger clone is a single base away; this may be a read error. This chain joins TRBV28 and TRBJ1-3, with a weak D call TRBD1 (5 bases). Germline V gene data show CDR1 as MDHEN and CDR2 as SYDVKM. The CDR3 consists of 15 residues. Here the CDR3 reads CAGSSDSYSGNTIYF. CDR3 nucleotides: TGTGCCGGCAGTTCCGACAGTTACTCTGGAAACACCATATATTTT.

In nucleotides, the CDR3 is TGTGCCAGCAGCACTATTAGCGGGGGGGATCCCCATGAGCAGTTCTTC. Amino acid sequence: CASSTISGGDPHEQFF. This chain links TRBV7-3 with TRBJ2-1; 11 nucleotides agree with TRBD2. This CDR3 is 16 amino acids long. Trimming at V came to 5 bases and at J to 8 bases, leaving 11 bases not matched to a gene. Germline-derived CDR1 and CDR2 are SGHTA and FQGTGA.

The V call is TRBV4-1, the J call TRBJ2-7; weak D call: TRBD2 (5 bases). Trimming took 1 base from V and 3 from J, leaving 25 bases between them. CDR3 length: 19 residues. In germline, CDR1 is MGHRA, CDR2 YSYEKL. CDR3 region: CASSQAPERGFGIGYEQYF. The CDR3 DNA reads TGCGCCAGCAGCCAAGCCCCGGAACGCGGCTTCGGGATAGGCTACGAGCAGTACTTC.

This clonotype has a count of ten or more. The V call is TRBV5-1, the J call TRBJ2-5; 7 bases align to TRBD1. Trimming removed 0 bases from V and 0 bases from J; junction bases left unmatched: 5. This CDR3 is built from 16 residues. CDR1 and CDR2 from the germline V gene are SGHRS and YFSETQ. The DNA for the CDR3 is TGCGCCAGCAGCTTGGGAGGACAGGTACACCAAGAGACCCAGTACTTC. Its protein is CASSLGGQVHQETQYF.

This clonotype appeared many times. The rearrangement links TRBV12-3 or TRBV12-4 to TRBJ2-1; D unresolved. This CDR3 contains 11 residues. V lost 1 base and J 8 bases, leaving 3 bases between the germline ends. The CDR3 loop is CASSLVHEQFF. Here the CDR3 DNA reads TGTGCCAGCAGTTTAGTGCATGAGCAGTTCTTC.

This clonotype was detected only a few times. The junction shows a germline mismatch at one end, possibly a read error. This chain joins TRBV7-9 and TRBJ1-2, with TRBD1 matching over 10 bases. Germline V gene data show CDR1 as SEHNR and CDR2 as FQNEAQ (reference sequence). There are 15 residues in the CDR3. CDR3 amino acids: CASSPTGGERDGHTF. DNA of the CDR3: TGTGCCAGCAGCCCGACAGGGGGCGAGAGAGATGGCCACACCTTC.

A few counts support this clonotype. This chain links TRBV7-6 with TRBJ2-5, with 10 bases identical to TRBD2. Germline V gene lookup returns CDR1 SGHVS and CDR2 FNYEAQ. The trim removed 8 bases at V and 1 base at J, leaving 10 bases unmatched. This CDR3 comprises 16 residues. CDR3 sequence: CASARPGLATQETQYF. The CDR3 DNA reads as TGTGCCAGCGCAAGACCGGGACTAGCGACCCAAGAGACCCAGTACTTC.

This clonotype has only a few counts. CDR3 nucleotide sequence: TGCAGTGCCACGACAGGGCTCACTGAAGCTTTCTTT. Amino acids: CSATTGLTEAFF. The chain employs TRBV20-1 and TRBJ1-1; TRBD1 matches at 7 bases. J lost 4 bases, V lost 6 bases, and 5 bases had no gene match. Per the germline V gene, CDR1 is DFQATT and CDR2 is SNEGSKA (reference sequence). This CDR3 spans 12 amino acids.

In its sample, this clonotype was seen many times. The chain has TRBV7-3 and TRBJ2-1; 7 bases are shared with TRBD2. The germline V gene has CDR1 SGHTA and CDR2 FQGTGA. The J segment lost 15 bases and the V segment lost 5 bases, leaving 10 bases of the junction unmatched. This CDR3 spans 12 amino acids. CDR3 in amino acids: CASSTSTGGLFF. DNA of the CDR3: TGTGCCAGCAGCACGAGTACGGGAGGTCTGTTCTTC.

This clonotype was observed a few times. The chain recombines TRBV7-3 with TRBJ2-5; no definite D call. Trimming stripped 4 bases from V and 0 bases from J, with 6 bases between. The CDR3 has 13 residues. CDR1 SGHTA and CDR2 FQGTGA come from the germline V gene. This CDR3 reads CASSSYHQETQYF. In DNA form, the CDR3 reads TGTGCCAGCAGCTCCTATCACCAAGAGACCCAGTACTTC.

This clonotype has a handful of counts. This chain uses TRBV27 with TRBJ2-7; possibly TRBD1 for D (6 bases). This CDR3 is built from 13 residues. Germline assignment: CDR1 MNHEY and CDR2 SMNVEV (reference sequence). The V end lost 5 bases, the J end lost 4 bases, and 12 bases lay between the germline ends. The CDR3 loop reads CASSITTGYEQYF. As DNA, the CDR3 is TGTGCCAGCAGTATCACGACAGGTTACGAGCAGTACTTC.

As regards this clonotype: A much larger clone sits a single nucleotide away, making a read error possible. The V and J genes are TRBV9 and TRBJ2-6; no firm D call. Trimming took 4 bases from V and 0 from J, leaving 2 bases between them. This CDR3 is built from 13 residues. Germline V lookup: CDR1 SGDLS, CDR2 YYNGEE. The CDR3 reads CASSFSGANVLTF. CDR3 nucleotide sequence: TGTGCCAGCAGCTTCTCTGGGGCCAACGTCCTGACTTTC.

This sequence joins TRBV6-2 or TRBV6-3 and TRBJ2-7, with D possibly being TRBD2 (5 bases). The CDR3 is made up of 15 amino acids. Germline V CDR1 and CDR2: MNHEY, SVGEGT. Trimming cost V 7 bases and J 8 bases, with 24 bases left between them. CDR3 sequence reads: CASTSRLRAVHQQYF. In DNA, the CDR3 is TGTGCCAGCACGTCTAGACTACGAGCAGTGCACCAGCAGTACTTC.

This clonotype appeared many times. This rearrangement joins TRBV20-1 to TRBJ2-5; D remains unclear. CDR3 length equals 13 residues. V was cut by 0 bases and J by 4 bases, with 9 bases left in between. The germline V gene encodes CDR1 DFQATT and CDR2 SNEGSKA (reference sequence). CDR3 residues: CSAREQMRETQYF. The CDR3 region has the DNA TGCAGTGCTAGAGAACAGATGAGAGAGACCCAGTACTTC.